Detailed here is one TCR beta chain. This record belongs to a study of blood T cell repertoires in COVID-19. Study-wide background: The United States, Italy and Spain were the sources of the acute and convalescent COVID-19 samples. T cells, B-cell-depleted T cells, or PBMCs supplied cDNA or gDNA.

In the original analysis: The assay estimated nucleated cells by amplifying reference gene primers. TCRdb keeps only in-frame clones here, not all; method: immunoSEQ multiplex PCR. The D gene and trimming were derived from the DNA, and the V and J assignments and clone size from that table. This table holds about 170,000 clones, around 89% found once. Unmatched junction bases numbered 10, after V lost 6 bases and J lost 1 base. From germline, CDR1 is SQVTM and CDR2 ANQGSEA. CDR3 size: 17 residues. Material: peripheral blood. This TCR came from a man between 50 and 59 years old who had recovered from COVID-19. The chain carries TRBV29-1 and TRBJ2-7; 15 positions agree with TRBD2. The DNA of the CDR3 is TGCAGCGTCGTCGATCCGGGACTAGCGGGAGGATCCTACGAGCAGTACTTC. Encoded protein: CSVVDPGLAGGSYEQYF.